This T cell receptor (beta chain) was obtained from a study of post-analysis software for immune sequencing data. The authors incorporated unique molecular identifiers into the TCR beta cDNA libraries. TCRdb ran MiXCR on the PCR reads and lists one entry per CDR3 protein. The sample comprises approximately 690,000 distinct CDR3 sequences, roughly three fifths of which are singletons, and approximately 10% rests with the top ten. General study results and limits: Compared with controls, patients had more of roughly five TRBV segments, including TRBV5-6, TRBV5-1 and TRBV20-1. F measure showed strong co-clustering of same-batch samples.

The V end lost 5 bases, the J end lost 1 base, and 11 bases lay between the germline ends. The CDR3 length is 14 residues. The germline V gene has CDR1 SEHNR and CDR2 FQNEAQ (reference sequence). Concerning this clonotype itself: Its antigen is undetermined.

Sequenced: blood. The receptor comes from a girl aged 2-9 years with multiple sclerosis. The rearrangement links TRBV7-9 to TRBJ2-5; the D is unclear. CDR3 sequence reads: CASSRRAPQETQYF. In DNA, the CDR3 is TGTGCCAGCAGCCGTAGGGCCCCCCAAGAGACCCAGTACTTC.